Below, 5 T cell receptor beta chains from the same sample are listed, as sequenced in a study of blood T cell repertoires in COVID-19. Here immunoSEQ multiplex PCR was the method, and the copy in TCRdb shows in-frame clones only, minus some. The sample has a few hundred thousand clones; over 75% are singletons. The material sequenced was PBMCs or T cells enriched from blood (not recorded which). All receptors derive from a man aged 18 to 29 who had recovered from COVID-19.

The chain has TRBV4-3 and TRBJ2-1; 10 nucleotides match TRBD2. Germline V gene sequence: CDR1 LGHNA, CDR2 YSLEER. This CDR3 is built from 13 residues. Trimming removed 0 bases from V and 16 bases from J; junction bases left unmatched: 6. The CDR3: CASSQELLAGVFF. The CDR3 nucleotides are TGCGCCAGCAGCCAAGAGCTTCTAGCGGGAGTTTTCTTC.

The V call is TRBV2, the J call TRBJ2-2; 8 bases fit TRBD2. The CDR3 is 16 amino acids. V was pared by 3 bases and J by 5 bases, with 8 bases of the junction left unmatched. Germline assignment: CDR1 SNHLY and CDR2 FYNNEI. The CDR3 loop is CASSESVAGITGELFF. As DNA, the CDR3 is TGTGCCAGCAGTGAGTCGGTAGCGGGAATAACCGGGGAGCTGTTTTTT.

V gene TRBV3-1 (or the pseudogene TRBV3-2) combines with J gene TRBJ2-7; D not certain. Trimming took off 1 base at V and 6 bases at J, with 4 bases between the two ends. Per germline, CDR1 LGHDT and CDR2 YNNKEL (reference sequence). The CDR3 sequence is 11 residues long. The CDR3 reads CASSQVSEQYF. The CDR3 bases are TGTGCCAGCAGCCAAGTATCCGAGCAGTACTTC.

The CDR3 loop is CASSPTSGTNNEQFF. The CDR3 nucleotides are TGTGCCAGCTCACCGACTAGCGGGACTAACAATGAGCAGTTCTTC. The V and J genes are TRBV18 and TRBJ2-1; 11 positions agree with TRBD2. The trim removed 3 bases at V and 5 bases at J, leaving 3 bases unmatched. The CDR3 totals 15 residues. Per the germline V gene, CDR1 is KGHSH and CDR2 is LQKENI.

This chain joins TRBV3-1 (or the pseudogene TRBV3-2) and TRBJ2-2, with 12 bases fitting TRBD1. The CDR3 extends over 16 amino acids. Germline V gene sequence: CDR1 LGHDT, CDR2 YNNKEL (reference sequence). The V segment lost 7 bases and the J segment 6 bases; nucleotides outside the gene matches: 9. CDR3 in amino acids: CASKQEGQGAAGELFF. The CDR3 region has the DNA TGTGCCAGCAAACAAGAGGGACAGGGGGCCGCCGGGGAGCTGTTTTTT.